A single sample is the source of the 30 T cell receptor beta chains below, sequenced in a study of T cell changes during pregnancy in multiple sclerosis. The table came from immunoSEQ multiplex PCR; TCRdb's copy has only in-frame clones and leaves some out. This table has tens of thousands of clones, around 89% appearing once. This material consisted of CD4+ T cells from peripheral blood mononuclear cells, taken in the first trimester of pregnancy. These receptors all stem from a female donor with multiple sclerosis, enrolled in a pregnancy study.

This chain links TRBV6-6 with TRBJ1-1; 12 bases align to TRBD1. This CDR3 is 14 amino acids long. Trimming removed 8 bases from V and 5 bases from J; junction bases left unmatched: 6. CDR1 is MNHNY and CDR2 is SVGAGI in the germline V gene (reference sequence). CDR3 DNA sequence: TGTGCCAGCCTCCGGGACAGGGGGCTAACTGAAGCTTTCTTT. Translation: CASLRDRGLTEAFF.

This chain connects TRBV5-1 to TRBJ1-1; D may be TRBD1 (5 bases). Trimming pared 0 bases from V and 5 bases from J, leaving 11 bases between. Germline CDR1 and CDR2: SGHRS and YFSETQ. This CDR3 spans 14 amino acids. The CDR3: CASSLADGGTEAFF. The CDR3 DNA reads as TGCGCCAGCAGCTTGGCGGACGGGGGGACTGAAGCTTTCTTT.

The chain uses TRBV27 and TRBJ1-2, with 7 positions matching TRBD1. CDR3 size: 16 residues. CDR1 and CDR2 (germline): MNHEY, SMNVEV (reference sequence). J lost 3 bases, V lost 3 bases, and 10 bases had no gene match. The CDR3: CASSFAPTTGYYGYTF. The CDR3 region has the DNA TGTGCCAGCAGTTTTGCCCCGACGACAGGGTACTATGGCTACACCTTC.

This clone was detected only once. This CDR3 reads CATSRDLGGGRNEQYF. CDR3 bases: TGTGCCACCAGCAGAGATCTTGGAGGGGGCAGGAACGAGCAGTACTTC. This rearrangement joins TRBV15 to TRBJ2-7; possibly TRBD1 for D (7 bases). V shed 0 bases and J shed 5 bases, with 17 bases lying between them. Germline V gene data show CDR1 as LNHNV and CDR2 as YYDKDF (reference sequence). The CDR3 has 16 amino acids.

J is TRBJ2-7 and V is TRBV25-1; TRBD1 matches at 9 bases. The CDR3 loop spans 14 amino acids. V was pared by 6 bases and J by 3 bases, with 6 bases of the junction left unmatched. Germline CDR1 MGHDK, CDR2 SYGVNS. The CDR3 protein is CASSYGTGYYEQYF. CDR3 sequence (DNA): TGTGCCAGCAGCTATGGGACAGGGTACTACGAGCAGTACTTC.

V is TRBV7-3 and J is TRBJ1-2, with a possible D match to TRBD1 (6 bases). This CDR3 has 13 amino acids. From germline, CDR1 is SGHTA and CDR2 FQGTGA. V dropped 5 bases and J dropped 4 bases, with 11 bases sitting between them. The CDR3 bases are TGTGCCAGCAGCGCTTCGACAGGCTATGGCTACACCTTC. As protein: CASSASTGYGYTF. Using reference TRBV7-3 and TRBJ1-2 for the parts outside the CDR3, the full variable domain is GAGVSQTPSNKVTEKGKYVELRCDPISGHTALYWYRQSLGQGPEFLIYFQGTGAADDSGLPNDRFFAVRPEGSVSTLKIQRTERGDSAVYLCASSASTGYGYTFGSGTRLTVV.

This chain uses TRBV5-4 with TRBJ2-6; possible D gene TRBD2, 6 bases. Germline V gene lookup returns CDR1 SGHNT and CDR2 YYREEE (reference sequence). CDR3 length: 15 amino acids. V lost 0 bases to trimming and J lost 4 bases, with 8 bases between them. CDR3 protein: CASSLGGGGANVLTF. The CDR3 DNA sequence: TGTGCCAGCAGCTTGGGGGGAGGCGGGGCCAACGTCCTGACTTTC.

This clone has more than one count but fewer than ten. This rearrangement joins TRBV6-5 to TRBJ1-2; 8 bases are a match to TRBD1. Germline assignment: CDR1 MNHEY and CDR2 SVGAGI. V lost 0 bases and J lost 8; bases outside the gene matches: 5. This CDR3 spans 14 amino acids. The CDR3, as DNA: TGTGCCAGCAGTTACTCTGCAGGGGGCGGCGGCTACACCTTC. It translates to CASSYSAGGGGYTF.

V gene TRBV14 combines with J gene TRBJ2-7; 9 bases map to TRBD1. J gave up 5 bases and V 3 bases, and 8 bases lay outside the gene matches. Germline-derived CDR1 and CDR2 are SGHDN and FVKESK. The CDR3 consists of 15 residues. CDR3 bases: TGTGCCAGCAGCCACGGCGACAGGGGGTCCCACGAGCAGTACTTC. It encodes CASSHGDRGSHEQYF.

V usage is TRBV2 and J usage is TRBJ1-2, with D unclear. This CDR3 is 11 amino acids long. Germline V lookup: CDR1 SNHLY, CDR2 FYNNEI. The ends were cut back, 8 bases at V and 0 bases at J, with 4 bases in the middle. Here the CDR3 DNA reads TGTGCCAGCGGAGCTAACTATGGCTACACCTTC. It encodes CASGANYGYTF.

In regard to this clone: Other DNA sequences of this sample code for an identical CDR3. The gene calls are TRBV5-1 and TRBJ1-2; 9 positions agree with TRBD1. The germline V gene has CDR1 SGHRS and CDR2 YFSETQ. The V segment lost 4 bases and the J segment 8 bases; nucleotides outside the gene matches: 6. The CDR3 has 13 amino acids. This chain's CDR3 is CASSNRDRDGYTF. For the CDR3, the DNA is TGCGCCAGCAGCAACCGGGACAGGGACGGCTACACCTTC.

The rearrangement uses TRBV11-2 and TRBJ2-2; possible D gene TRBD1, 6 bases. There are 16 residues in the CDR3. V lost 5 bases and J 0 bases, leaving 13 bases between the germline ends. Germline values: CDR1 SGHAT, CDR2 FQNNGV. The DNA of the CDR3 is TGTGCCAGCAGCCGTGGGACACTAGCGAACACCGGGGAGCTGTTTTTT. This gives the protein CASSRGTLANTGELFF.

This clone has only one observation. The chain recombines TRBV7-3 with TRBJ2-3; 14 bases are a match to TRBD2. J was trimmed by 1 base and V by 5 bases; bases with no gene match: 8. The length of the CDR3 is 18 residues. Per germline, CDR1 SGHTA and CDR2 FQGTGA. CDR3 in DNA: TGTGCCAGCAGCCGCACCGGGACTAGCGGGAGTGGCACAGATACGCAGTATTTT. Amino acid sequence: CASSRTGTSGSGTDTQYF.

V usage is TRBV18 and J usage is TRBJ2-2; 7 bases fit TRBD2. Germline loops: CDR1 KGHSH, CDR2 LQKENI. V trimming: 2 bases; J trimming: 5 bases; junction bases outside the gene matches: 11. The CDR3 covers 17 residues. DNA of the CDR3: TGTGCCAGCTCACCATACGGGAGGTCTTTTGCTACCGGGGAGCTGTTTTTT. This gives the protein CASSPYGRSFATGELFF.

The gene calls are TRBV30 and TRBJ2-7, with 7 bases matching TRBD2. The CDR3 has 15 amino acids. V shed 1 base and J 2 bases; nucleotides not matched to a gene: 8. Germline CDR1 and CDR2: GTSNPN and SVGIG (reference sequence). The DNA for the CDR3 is TGTGCCTGGAGTGGATGGGCTAGCGGTGCCTACGAGCAGTACTTC. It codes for CAWSGWASGAYEQYF.

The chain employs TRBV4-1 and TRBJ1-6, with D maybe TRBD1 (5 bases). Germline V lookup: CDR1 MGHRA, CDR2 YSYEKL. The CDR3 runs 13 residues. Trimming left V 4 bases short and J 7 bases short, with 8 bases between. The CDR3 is CASSLQGNSPLHF. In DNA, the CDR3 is TGCGCCAGCAGCCTTCAGGGAAATTCACCCCTCCACTTT.

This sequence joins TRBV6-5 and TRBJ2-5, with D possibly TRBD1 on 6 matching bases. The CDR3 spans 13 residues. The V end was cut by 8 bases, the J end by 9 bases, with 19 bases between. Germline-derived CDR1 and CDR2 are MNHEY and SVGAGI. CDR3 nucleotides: TGTGCCAGCGGGGACACGGCTCTAGGGGCCCAGTACTTC. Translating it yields CASGDTALGAQYF.

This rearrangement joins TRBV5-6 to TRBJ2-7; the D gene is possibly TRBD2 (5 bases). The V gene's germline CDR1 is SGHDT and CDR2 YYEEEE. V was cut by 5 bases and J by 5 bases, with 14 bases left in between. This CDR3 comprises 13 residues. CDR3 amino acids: CASRWQSGDEQYF. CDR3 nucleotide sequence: TGTGCCAGCAGGTGGCAGAGCGGCGACGAGCAGTACTTC.

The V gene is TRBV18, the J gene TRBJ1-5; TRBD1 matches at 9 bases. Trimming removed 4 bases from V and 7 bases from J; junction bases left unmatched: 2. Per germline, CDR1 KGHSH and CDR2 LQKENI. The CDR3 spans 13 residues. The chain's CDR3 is CASSRTGEQPQHF. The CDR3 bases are TGTGCCAGCTCACGGACAGGGGAACAGCCCCAGCATTTT.

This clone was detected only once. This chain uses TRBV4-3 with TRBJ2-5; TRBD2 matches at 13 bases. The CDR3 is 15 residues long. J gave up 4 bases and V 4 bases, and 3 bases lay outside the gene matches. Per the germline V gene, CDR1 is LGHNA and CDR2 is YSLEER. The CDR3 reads CASSLGLAGAETQYF. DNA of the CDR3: TGCGCCAGCAGCCTAGGACTAGCGGGGGCAGAGACCCAGTACTTC.

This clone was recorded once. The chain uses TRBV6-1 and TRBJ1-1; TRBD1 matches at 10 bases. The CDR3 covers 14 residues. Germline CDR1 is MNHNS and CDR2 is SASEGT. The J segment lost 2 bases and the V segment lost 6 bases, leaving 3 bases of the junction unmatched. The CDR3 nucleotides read TGTGCCAGCAGGGACAGGGGGGGAAACACTGAAGCTTTCTTT. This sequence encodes CASRDRGGNTEAFF.

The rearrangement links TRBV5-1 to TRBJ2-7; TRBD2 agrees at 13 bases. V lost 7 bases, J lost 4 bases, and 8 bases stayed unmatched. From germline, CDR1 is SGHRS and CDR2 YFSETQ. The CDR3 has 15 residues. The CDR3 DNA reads TGCGCCAGCGGACAAAGACTAGCGGGGGGTTACGAGCAGTACTTC. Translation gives CASGQRLAGGYEQYF.

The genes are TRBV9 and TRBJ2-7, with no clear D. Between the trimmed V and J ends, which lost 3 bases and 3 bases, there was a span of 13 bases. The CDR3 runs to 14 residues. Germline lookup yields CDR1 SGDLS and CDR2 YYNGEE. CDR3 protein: CASSALGGGYEQYF. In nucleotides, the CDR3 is TGTGCCAGCAGCGCTTTAGGTGGCGGCTACGAGCAGTACTTC.

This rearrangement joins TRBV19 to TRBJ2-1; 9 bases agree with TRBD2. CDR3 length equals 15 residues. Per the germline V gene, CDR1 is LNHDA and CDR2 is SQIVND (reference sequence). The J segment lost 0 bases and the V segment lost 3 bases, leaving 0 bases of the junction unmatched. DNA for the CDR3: TGTGCCAGTAGTATTAGCGGGAGCTCCTACAATGAGCAGTTCTTC. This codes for CASSISGSSYNEQFF.

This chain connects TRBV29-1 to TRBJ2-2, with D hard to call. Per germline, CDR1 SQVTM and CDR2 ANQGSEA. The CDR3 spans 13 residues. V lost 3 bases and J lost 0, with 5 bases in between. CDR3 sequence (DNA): TGCAGCGTTGACAGTGCGAACACCGGGGAGCTGTTTTTT. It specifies CSVDSANTGELFF.

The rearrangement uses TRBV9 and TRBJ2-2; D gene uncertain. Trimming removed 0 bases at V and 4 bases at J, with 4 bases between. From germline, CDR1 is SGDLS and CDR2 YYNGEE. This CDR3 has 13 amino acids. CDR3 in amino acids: CASSVGGTGELFF. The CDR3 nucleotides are TGTGCCAGCAGCGTAGGAGGCACCGGGGAGCTGTTTTTT.

The CDR3 spells CASSLGGTANEKLFF. The CDR3 coding sequence is TGTGCCAGCAGTTTAGGCGGGACAGCTAATGAAAAACTGTTTTTT. This chain links TRBV28 with TRBJ1-4, with 7 bases identical to TRBD1. This CDR3 has 15 amino acids. The V gene's germline CDR1 is MDHEN and CDR2 SYDVKM. Trimming at V came to 2 bases and at J to 3 bases, leaving 3 bases not matched to a gene. Based on the CDR3 plus reference TRBV28 and TRBJ1-4, the full variable domain is DVKVTQSSRYLVKRTGEKVFLECVQDMDHENMFWYRQDPGLGLRLIYFSYDVKMKEKGDIPEGYSVSREKKERFSLILESASTNQTSMYLCASSLGGTANEKLFFGSGTQLSVL.

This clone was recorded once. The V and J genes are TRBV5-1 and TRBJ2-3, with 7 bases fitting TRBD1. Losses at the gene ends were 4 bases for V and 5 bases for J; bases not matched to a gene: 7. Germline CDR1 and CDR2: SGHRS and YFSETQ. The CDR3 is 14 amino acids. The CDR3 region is CASSTTGAVDTQYF. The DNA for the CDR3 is TGCGCCAGCAGCACCACAGGGGCCGTAGATACGCAGTATTTT.

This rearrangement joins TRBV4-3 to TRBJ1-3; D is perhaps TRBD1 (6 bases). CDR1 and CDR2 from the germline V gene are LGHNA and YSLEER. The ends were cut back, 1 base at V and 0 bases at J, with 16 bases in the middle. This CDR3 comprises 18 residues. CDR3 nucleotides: TGCGCCAGCAGCCAAGCAGACGCGGGGGGGCTCTCTGGAAACACCATATATTTT. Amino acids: CASSQADAGGLSGNTIYF.

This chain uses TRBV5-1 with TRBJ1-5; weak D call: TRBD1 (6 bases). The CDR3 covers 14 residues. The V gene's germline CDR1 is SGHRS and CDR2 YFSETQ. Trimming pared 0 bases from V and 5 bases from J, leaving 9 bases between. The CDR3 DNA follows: TGCGCCAGCAGCTTGGAGTCAGGGGATCAGCCCCAGCATTTT. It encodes CASSLESGDQPQHF.